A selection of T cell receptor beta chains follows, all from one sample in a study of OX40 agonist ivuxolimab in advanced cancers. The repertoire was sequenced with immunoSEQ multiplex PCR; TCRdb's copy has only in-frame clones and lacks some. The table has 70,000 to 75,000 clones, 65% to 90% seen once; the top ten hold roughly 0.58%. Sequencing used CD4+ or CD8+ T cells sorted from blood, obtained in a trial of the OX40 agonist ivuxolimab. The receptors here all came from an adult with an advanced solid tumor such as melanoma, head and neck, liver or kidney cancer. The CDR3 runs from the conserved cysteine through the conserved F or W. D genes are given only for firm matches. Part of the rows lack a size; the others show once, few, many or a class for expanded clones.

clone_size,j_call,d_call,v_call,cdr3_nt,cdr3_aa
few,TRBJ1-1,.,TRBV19,TGTGCCAGTAGTATAGTCAACACTGAAGCTTTCTTT,CASSIVNTEAFF
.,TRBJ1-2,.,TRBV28,TGTGCCAGCAGTTTCCCTTCGGGACACCTCGAAAGGGGCTACACCTTC,CASSFPSGHLERGYTF
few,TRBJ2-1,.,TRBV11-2,TGTGCCAGCAGCTTAGCCTACAATGAGCAGTTCTTC,CASSLAYNEQFF
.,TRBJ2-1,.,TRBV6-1,TGTGCCAGCAGTGACCCTAGCCGCTACAATGAGCAGTTCTTC,CASSDPSRYNEQFF
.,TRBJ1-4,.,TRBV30,TGTGCCTGGAGTTCGCTGGGGGCGGCTAATGAAAAACTGTTTTTT,CAWSSLGAANEKLFF
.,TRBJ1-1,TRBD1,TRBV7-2,TGTGCCAGCAGCCTGCAACCCACAGGGACAGTGAGAATAGCTTTCTTT,CASSLQPTGTVRIAFF
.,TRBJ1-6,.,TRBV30,TGTGCCCTCGGGGATAATTCACCCCTCCACTTT,CALGDNSPLHF
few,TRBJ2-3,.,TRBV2,TGTGCCAGCAGCCGACTGGCAGATACGCAGTATTTT,CASSRLADTQYF
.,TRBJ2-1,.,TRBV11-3,TGTGCCAGCAGTCCCCGGCCCATTGTGAATGAGCAGTTCTTC,CASSPRPIVNEQFF
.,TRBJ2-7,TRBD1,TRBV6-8,TGTGCCAGCAGTCGGACGGACAGGGAATCCTACGAGCAGTACTTC,CASSRTDRESYEQYF
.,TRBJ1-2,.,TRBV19,TGTGCCAGTAGGGCACAGCCCAAGGGAAACTATGGCTACACCTTC,CASRAQPKGNYGYTF
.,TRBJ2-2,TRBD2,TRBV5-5,TGTGCTAGACGAAGGGCGGGGGAGACCGGGGAGCTGTTTTTT,CARRRAGETGELFF
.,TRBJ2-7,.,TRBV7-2,TGTGCCAGCAGCCCTGGGGTGGGGTACGAGCAGTACTTC,CASSPGVGYEQYF
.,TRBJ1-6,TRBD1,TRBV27,TGTGCCAGCAGTCGAGGACAGGGTGGCTCACCCCTCCACTTT,CASSRGQGGSPLHF
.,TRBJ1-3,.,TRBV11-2,TGTGCCAGCAGCTTAGGGGCAGGGGCTGGAAACACCATATATTTT,CASSLGAGAGNTIYF
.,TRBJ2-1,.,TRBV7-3,TGTGCCAGCAGCTTTTCCTCCAATGAGCAGTTCTTC,CASSFSSNEQFF
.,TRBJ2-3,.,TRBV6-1,TGTGCCAGCAGTGAACAGCCGCGCAGGGCGGATACGCAGTATTTT,CASSEQPRRADTQYF
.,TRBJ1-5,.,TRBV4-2,TGTGCCAGCAGCCAAGAAACGGCGAATCAGCCCCAGCATTTT,CASSQETANQPQHF